One sample yielded the 29 T cell receptor beta chains listed below, sequenced in a study of T cells in Graves' hyperthyroidism and ophthalmopathy. The CDR3 regions of TCR beta were amplified from RNA transcripts. A first-round RT-PCR of the TCR CDR3 used the HTBI primer set. MiXCR was run by TCRdb on the multiplex PCR reads, yielding one entry per CDR3 protein. Of about 640,000 distinct CDR3 sequences listed, roughly 20% are singletons. The sequencing input was blood. These receptors came from a man aged 25 to 40 with Graves' ophthalmopathy.

The chain is built from TRBV5-6 and TRBJ2-3; unclear D gene. Germline V CDR1 and CDR2: SGHDT, YYEEEE. The CDR3 extends over 13 amino acids. The V end lost 0 bases, the J end lost 6 bases, and 8 bases lay between the germline ends. CDR3 loop: CASSLGIGDTQYF. CDR3 nucleotides: TGTGCCAGCAGCTTGGGCATTGGGGATACGCAGTATTTT.

In this sample, this clonotype turned up a few times. V and J are TRBV30 and TRBJ2-7; 7 nucleotides agree with TRBD2. Germline lookup yields CDR1 GTSNPN and CDR2 SVGIG (reference sequence). The CDR3 length is 16 residues. V shed 4 bases and J 2 bases; nucleotides not matched to a gene: 14. The CDR3 here is CAWTLGGVPPPYEQYF. The CDR3 DNA sequence: TGTGCCTGGACCCTGGGAGGGGTGCCCCCTCCCTACGAGCAGTACTTC.

This clonotype came up a few times. The chain has TRBV18 and TRBJ1-4; a weak D match, TRBD1 (6 bases). Germline loops: CDR1 KGHSH, CDR2 LQKENI. The CDR3 totals 14 residues. Trimming stripped 3 bases from V and 8 bases from J, with 13 bases between. The CDR3 DNA is TGTGCCAGCTCACCGACAGGATTTATCGAAAAACTGTTTTTT. This codes for CASSPTGFIEKLFF.

This clonotype showed up just a few times. The V call is TRBV7-9, the J call TRBJ2-7, with D tentatively TRBD2 (6 bases). This CDR3 spans 13 amino acids. CDR1 is SEHNR, CDR2 FQNEAQ, per germline (reference sequence). V lost 2 bases and J 6 bases, leaving 11 bases between the germline ends. The CDR3 region is CASSLSSGIEQYF. In DNA form, the CDR3 reads TGTGCCAGCAGCTTAAGTAGCGGAATCGAGCAGTACTTC.

The V call is TRBV6-1, the J call TRBJ2-7; 14 nucleotides match TRBD2. The CDR3 runs 12 residues. The junction had 1 base not matched to a gene; V was cut back by 8 bases and J by 7 bases. Germline values: CDR1 MNHNS, CDR2 SASEGT. The CDR3 protein is CASGLAGGEQYF. CDR3 DNA: TGTGCCAGCGGACTAGCGGGAGGAGAGCAGTACTTC.

There are a few counts of this clonotype. This chain uses TRBV12-3 or TRBV12-4 with TRBJ1-3; 9 bases map to TRBD1. The CDR3 consists of 16 residues. V shed 6 bases and J 2 bases; nucleotides not matched to a gene: 8. The CDR3 reads CASRAGTGKAGNTIYF. In DNA, the CDR3 is TGTGCCAGCAGGGCCGGGACAGGGAAAGCTGGAAACACCATATATTTT.

This rearrangement joins TRBV20-1 to TRBJ1-3; D not certain. The ends were cut back, 1 base at V and 0 bases at J, with 10 bases in the middle. The CDR3 length is 15 residues. The germline CDR1 and CDR2 sequences are DFQATT and SNEGSKA (reference sequence). CDR3 DNA sequence: TGCAGTGCTAGAGTCCAGAAAGCCTCTGGAAACACCATATATTTT. Residues: CSARVQKASGNTIYF.

V is TRBV11-2 and J is TRBJ2-1, with D hard to call. This CDR3 has 18 amino acids. V lost 5 bases, J lost 0 bases, and 20 bases lay in between. The germline CDR1 and CDR2 sequences are SGHAT and FQNNGV. The CDR3 here is CASSLTVPLVVSYNEQFF. The CDR3 region has the DNA TGTGCCAGCAGCCTTACCGTTCCGCTCGTAGTCTCCTACAATGAGCAGTTCTTC.

There are many counts of this clonotype. This chain uses TRBV28 with TRBJ2-7; D possibly matches TRBD1 or TRBD2 (5 bases each). The ends were cut back, 6 bases at V and 1 base at J, with 10 bases in the middle. The germline V gene has CDR1 MDHEN and CDR2 SYDVKM. CDR3 length equals 13 residues. CDR3 bases: TGTGCCAGCAGCTTGGGGGAGTCCTACGAGCAGTACTTC. Its protein is CASSLGESYEQYF.

This clonotype was counted between two and nine times. V gene TRBV18 combines with J gene TRBJ2-5; TRBD2 matches 10 bases. The CDR3 contains 14 residues. The germline V gene encodes CDR1 KGHSH and CDR2 LQKENI. The J segment lost 5 bases and the V segment lost 2 bases, leaving 2 bases of the junction unmatched. CDR3 sequence reads: CASSPVSGRETQYF. CDR3 DNA: TGTGCCAGCTCACCAGTTAGCGGGAGGGAGACCCAGTACTTC.

This clonotype was recorded many times. The rearrangement links TRBV20-1 to TRBJ2-1; TRBD2 aligns across 13 bases. Germline-derived CDR1 and CDR2 are DFQATT and SNEGSKA (reference sequence). The CDR3 extends over 16 amino acids. Trimming at V came to 3 bases and at J to 6 bases, leaving 8 bases not matched to a gene. In nucleotides, the CDR3 is TGCAGTGCTAGTCCCCGGACTAGCGGGAGTGGCAATGAGCAGTTCTTC. Amino acids: CSASPRTSGSGNEQFF.

This clonotype came up a few times. The CDR3 loop is CASSRSYWTSGTQETQYF. CDR3 coding DNA: TGTGCCAGCAGTAGGAGCTATTGGACTAGCGGGACACAAGAGACCCAGTACTTC. The V gene is TRBV2, the J gene TRBJ2-5; TRBD2 aligns across 12 bases. This CDR3 has 18 amino acids. The germline CDR1 and CDR2 sequences are SNHLY and FYNNEI. J was trimmed by 2 bases and V by 5 bases; bases with no gene match: 12. Using reference TRBV2 and TRBJ2-5 for the parts outside the CDR3, the full variable domain is EPEVTQTPSHQVTQMGQEVILRCVPISNHLYFYWYRQILGQKVEFLVSFYNNEISEKSEIFDDQFSVERPDGSNFTLKIRSTKLEDSAMYFCASSRSYWTSGTQETQYFGPGTRLLVL.

At least ten counts were recorded for this clonotype. This rearrangement joins TRBV5-1 to TRBJ2-7; 9 bases align to TRBD1. In germline, CDR1 is SGHRS, CDR2 YFSETQ. The CDR3 runs to 14 residues. Trimming cost V 4 bases and J 3 bases; bases outside gene matches: 5. DNA for the CDR3: TGCGCCAGCAGCCAAGGGACAGGGTACTACGAGCAGTACTTC. Translation: CASSQGTGYYEQYF.

The CDR3 spells CASSQGPGGELFF. The DNA of the CDR3 is TGTGCCAGCAGCCAGGGCCCCGGCGGGGAGCTGTTTTTT. The chain has TRBV7-3 and TRBJ2-2; tentatively, D is TRBD1 (5 bases). Germline V gene sequence: CDR1 SGHTA, CDR2 FQGTGA. The CDR3 covers 13 residues. V lost 5 bases, J lost 7 bases, and 11 bases lay in between.

This clonotype was seen once. J is TRBJ1-4 and V is TRBV28; D is possibly TRBD1 (5 bases). This CDR3 comprises 15 residues. Deletions cut 5 bases from V and 7 bases from J, with 17 bases between. Germline loops: CDR1 MDHEN, CDR2 SYDVKM. The CDR3 DNA sequence: TGTGCCAGCAGTGGTTGGACGGAAAGGGGTGAAAAACTGTTTTTT. This gives the protein CASSGWTERGEKLFF. Full variable domain (rest looked up from reference TRBV28 and TRBJ1-4): DVKVTQSSRYLVKRTGEKVFLECVQDMDHENMFWYRQDPGLGLRLIYFSYDVKMKEKGDIPEGYSVSREKKERFSLILESASTNQTSMYLCASSGWTERGEKLFFGSGTQLSVL.

This clonotype was observed many times. J is TRBJ2-3 and V is TRBV28, with a tentative D call TRBD1 (5 bases). The CDR3 is 17 amino acids. CDR1 is MDHEN and CDR2 is SYDVKM in the germline V gene. Trimming pared 6 bases from V and 0 bases from J, leaving 19 bases between. In nucleotides, the CDR3 is TGTGCCAGCAGCTCCTCCGGCAGGGCGGAGAGCACAGATACGCAGTATTTT. Translated: CASSSSGRAESTDTQYF. Looking up the rest from reference TRBV28 and TRBJ2-3 gives the full variable domain: DVKVTQSSRYLVKRTGEKVFLECVQDMDHENMFWYRQDPGLGLRLIYFSYDVKMKEKGDIPEGYSVSREKKERFSLILESASTNQTSMYLCASSSSGRAESTDTQYFGPGTRLTVL.

This clonotype was seen more than once but under ten times. The rearrangement links TRBV6-1 to TRBJ2-5; D is undetermined. This CDR3 has 14 amino acids. Deletions cut 6 bases from V and 3 bases from J, with 14 bases between. Germline V gene sequence: CDR1 MNHNS, CDR2 SASEGT. CDR3 in amino acids: CASSRTRNKETQYF. CDR3 nucleotide sequence: TGTGCCAGCAGCCGAACTCGGAACAAAGAGACCCAGTACTTC.

Only a few counts were recorded for this clonotype. The chain carries TRBV19 and TRBJ1-5; 9 positions agree with TRBD1. The CDR3 sequence is 14 residues long. V was pared by 3 bases and J by 10 bases, with 7 bases of the junction left unmatched. Germline assignment: CDR1 LNHDA and CDR2 SQIVND (reference sequence). The CDR3 DNA is TGTGCCAGTAGTATGGGACAGGGACAGGGACCCCAGCATTTT. Translated: CASSMGQGQGPQHF.

This clonotype has more than one count but fewer than ten. The chain joins TRBV27 to TRBJ2-7; no clear D. This CDR3 contains 14 residues. CDR1 and CDR2 (germline): MNHEY, SMNVEV (reference sequence). Trimming took 5 bases from V and 7 from J, leaving 18 bases between them. The chain's CDR3 is CASSQDKALGEQYF. The CDR3 bases are TGTGCCAGCAGTCAAGACAAAGCGCTGGGGGAGCAGTACTTC.

This clonotype was observed a handful of times. The chain links TRBV6-1 to TRBJ1-5, with D uncertain. The CDR3 contains 14 residues. Germline V gives CDR1 MNHNS, CDR2 SASEGT. The V end lost 5 bases, the J end lost 5 bases, and 13 bases lay between the germline ends. This CDR3 reads CASSFGAGDQPQHF. For the CDR3, the DNA is TGTGCCAGCAGTTTTGGTGCGGGAGATCAGCCCCAGCATTTT.

This clonotype has just a few counts. The chain joins TRBV12-3 or TRBV12-4 to TRBJ1-4; D ambiguous. CDR3 size: 14 residues. V was clipped by 0 bases and J by 4 bases, with 6 bases between them. The CDR3 loop reads CASSLAQSNEKLFF. Here the CDR3 DNA reads TGTGCCAGCAGTTTAGCGCAAAGTAATGAAAAACTGTTTTTT.

The CDR3 loop is CASSPRDWNSYEQYF. CDR3 DNA: TGTGCCAGCAGCCCCCGGGACTGGAACTCCTACGAGCAGTACTTC. The rearrangement links TRBV7-2 to TRBJ2-7; the D gene is possibly TRBD2 (6 bases). This CDR3 spans 15 amino acids. Germline CDR1 reads SGHTA; CDR2 reads FQGNSA. Trimming removed 5 bases from V and 0 bases from J, with 14 bases in between.

The V call is TRBV6-1, the J call TRBJ2-3; 8 bases are a match to TRBD1. The germline CDR1 and CDR2 sequences are MNHNS and SASEGT. CDR3 length: 14 amino acids. The J segment lost 4 bases and the V segment lost 7 bases, leaving 7 bases of the junction unmatched. CDR3 in amino acids: CASKGSRGPDTQYF. Here the CDR3 DNA reads TGTGCCAGCAAAGGGAGCAGGGGGCCAGATACGCAGTATTTT.

This clonotype has more than one count but fewer than ten. The chain has TRBV29-1 and TRBJ2-3; D unresolved. CDR1 SQVTM and CDR2 ANQGSEA come from the germline V gene. The CDR3 length is 13 residues. V shed 4 bases and J shed 2 bases, with 10 bases lying between them. CDR3 protein: CSVGGIITDTQYF. The CDR3 DNA reads TGCAGCGTTGGTGGCATAATCACAGATACGCAGTATTTT.

This clonotype was found a few times. The rearrangement links TRBV5-5 to TRBJ2-1, with 7 nucleotides matching TRBD1. The CDR3 spans 16 residues. Trimming cost V 4 bases and J 6 bases; bases outside gene matches: 13. Germline-derived CDR1 and CDR2 are SGHKS and YYEKEE (reference sequence). This chain's CDR3 is CASSPVGQPQSNEQFF. CDR3 nucleotide sequence: TGTGCCAGCAGCCCGGTGGGACAGCCCCAATCCAATGAGCAGTTCTTC.

This clonotype was seen more than once but under ten times. The chain joins TRBV6-1 to TRBJ1-1, with D unresolved. There are 14 residues in the CDR3. Trimming left V 6 bases short and J 3 bases short, with 14 bases between. From germline, CDR1 is MNHNS and CDR2 SASEGT. CDR3 bases: TGTGCCAGCAGGTCCGGTGGGCGGGACACTGAAGCTTTCTTT. Encoded protein: CASRSGGRDTEAFF.

This rearrangement joins TRBV28 to TRBJ1-6; D uncertain. The CDR3 contains 13 residues. Per germline, CDR1 MDHEN and CDR2 SYDVKM. V lost 5 bases, J lost 11 bases, and 13 bases lay in between. The CDR3 loop reads CASSMRTPPPLHF. The DNA of the CDR3 is TGTGCCAGCAGTATGAGAACCCCTCCACCCCTCCACTTT.

This rearrangement joins TRBV30 to TRBJ1-1, with 9 positions matching TRBD1. Germline trimming cut 7 bases from V and 5 bases from J; bases unmatched to any gene: 14. Germline lookup yields CDR1 GTSNPN and CDR2 SVGIG (reference sequence). CDR3 length equals 15 residues. The CDR3 region is CASTPGQGDRTEAFF. Written as DNA, the CDR3 is TGTGCCTCGACTCCGGGACAGGGTGATCGGACTGAAGCTTTCTTT.

The gene calls are TRBV19 and TRBJ1-1; TRBD1 matches at 7 bases. V shed 10 bases and J 5 bases; nucleotides not matched to a gene: 10. The CDR3 sequence is 13 residues long. The V gene's germline CDR1 is LNHDA and CDR2 SQIVND (reference sequence). The CDR3 protein is CATRQGVWTEAFF. The CDR3 DNA reads as TGTGCCACACGCCAGGGGGTTTGGACTGAAGCTTTCTTT.